These 20 T cell receptor beta chains came from one sample sequenced in a study of blood T cell repertoires in COVID-19. The data were produced by immunoSEQ multiplex PCR, yet TCRdb's version contains in-frame clones alone and is incomplete. Of 150,000 to 200,000 clones detected, around 87% appear once; the ten largest clones hold around 0.5%. Input material: peripheral blood. These receptors were obtained from a man aged 55 to 70 with COVID-19, enrolled during active disease.

The V and J genes are TRBV19 and TRBJ2-3; the D gene is possibly TRBD1 (6 bases). The CDR3 has 15 amino acids. Trimming shortened V by 5 bases and J by 2 bases, and 14 bases separated the two germline ends. Germline V gene sequence: CDR1 LNHDA, CDR2 SQIVND (reference sequence). CDR3 nucleotide sequence: TGTGCCAGTAGTGTACCGGGACAAATCACAGATACGCAGTATTTT. The encoded protein is CASSVPGQITDTQYF.

The CDR3 DNA reads as TGTGCCAGCAGCTTAGGTGACAGGGCGAGTAGTACCCTCCACTTT. Translation: CASSLGDRASSTLHF. V and J are TRBV7-9 and TRBJ1-6; TRBD1 matches at 7 bases. Germline V CDR1 and CDR2: SEHNR, FQNEAQ (reference sequence). The CDR3 runs 15 residues. V was pared by 1 base and J by 14 bases, with 11 bases of the junction left unmatched.

The V call is TRBV6-6, the J call TRBJ2-7, with D possibly being TRBD2 (6 bases). This CDR3 has 16 residues. Trimming shortened V by 5 bases and J by 3 bases, and 20 bases separated the two germline ends. Per germline, CDR1 MNHNY and CDR2 SVGAGI (reference sequence). The CDR3 protein is CASSTQSGPRNYEQYF. CDR3 nucleotides: TGTGCCAGCAGTACCCAAAGCGGGCCGAGAAACTACGAGCAGTACTTC.

The V gene is TRBV19, the J gene TRBJ2-1; maybe TRBD1 (6 bases). The V and J ends lost 3 bases and 8 bases respectively, with 11 bases between them. This CDR3 has 13 amino acids. Germline CDR1 and CDR2: LNHDA and SQIVND (reference sequence). The CDR3 loop is CASSIQGWDEQFF. CDR3 nucleotides: TGTGCCAGTAGTATTCAGGGGTGGGATGAGCAGTTCTTC. Filled out from reference TRBV19 and TRBJ2-1, the complete variable domain reads DGGITQSPKYLFRKEGQNVTLSCEQNLNHDAMYWYRQDPGQGLRLIYYSQIVNDFQKGDIAEGYSVSREKKESFPLTVTSAQKNPTAFYLCASSIQGWDEQFFGPGTRLTVL.

The chain joins TRBV7-9 to TRBJ1-1; D is perhaps TRBD1 (6 bases). Trimming cost V 0 bases and J 4 bases, with 15 bases left between them. The CDR3 covers 16 residues. Germline V lookup: CDR1 SEHNR, CDR2 FQNEAQ (reference sequence). CDR3 amino acids: CASSLAGDRLGTEAFF. DNA for the CDR3: TGTGCCAGCAGCTTAGCGGGCGACAGGTTGGGCACTGAAGCTTTCTTT. Full variable domain (remainder filled in from reference TRBV7-9 and TRBJ1-1): DTGVSQNPRHKITKRGQNVTFRCDPISEHNRLYWYRQTLGQGPEFLTYFQNEAQLEKSRLLSDRFSAERPKGSFSTLEIQRTEQGDSAMYLCASSLAGDRLGTEAFFGQGTRLTVV.

V gene TRBV29-1 combines with J gene TRBJ2-3, with TRBD1 identical over 9 bases. Germline CDR1 is SQVTM and CDR2 is ANQGSEA. With V trimmed by 6 bases and J by 0 bases, 4 bases remained unmatched. The CDR3 runs to 14 residues. The DNA for the CDR3 is TGCAGCGTCAAACAGGGGGCTAGCACAGATACGCAGTATTTT. It specifies CSVKQGASTDTQYF.

V is TRBV7-2 and J is TRBJ1-6, with unresolved D. Germline V gene sequence: CDR1 SGHTA, CDR2 FQGNSA. The length of the CDR3 is 15 residues. Deletions cut 2 bases from V and 6 bases from J, with 11 bases between. The CDR3 nucleotides read TGTGCCAGCAGCTTAAACGCCAGAACTAATTCACCCCTCCACTTT. Translating gives CASSLNARTNSPLHF.

The V gene is TRBV3-1 (or the pseudogene TRBV3-2), the J gene TRBJ1-4; D is uncertain. V lost 4 bases, J lost 7 bases, and 13 bases lay in between. Germline CDR1 LGHDT, CDR2 YNNKEL (reference sequence). The CDR3 has 14 amino acids. CDR3 in amino acids: CASSPSSGGEKLFF. The CDR3 DNA sequence: TGTGCCAGCAGCCCCAGTTCTGGTGGTGAAAAACTGTTTTTT.

This sequence joins TRBV28 and TRBJ1-1; the D gene is possibly TRBD1 (6 bases). Trimming removed 6 bases at V and 0 bases at J, with 14 bases between. CDR1 is MDHEN, CDR2 SYDVKM, per germline. The CDR3 covers 15 residues. CDR3 nucleotides: TGTGCCAGCAGCGGCCCGGGACAAGTGAACACTGAAGCTTTCTTT. The encoded protein is CASSGPGQVNTEAFF.

This chain joins TRBV25-1 and TRBJ1-1; D ambiguous. Germline CDR1 and CDR2: MGHDK and SYGVNS. V was trimmed by 6 bases and J by 1 base, leaving 15 bases between them. The CDR3 is 15 amino acids. Here the CDR3 reads CASRDHGSRNTEAFF. CDR3 in DNA: TGTGCCAGCAGAGATCACGGGTCCCGGAACACTGAAGCTTTCTTT.

This clone was detected only a few times. This chain links TRBV7-9 with TRBJ2-1; 7 bases line up with TRBD2. Germline loops: CDR1 SEHNR, CDR2 FQNEAQ (reference sequence). J lost 14 bases, V lost 0 bases, and 10 bases had no gene match. CDR3 length: 14 amino acids. This CDR3 is CASSLAGGPPTEFF. The CDR3 DNA reads as TGTGCCAGCAGCTTAGCGGGAGGGCCCCCGACGGAGTTCTTC.

The chain is built from TRBV18 and TRBJ1-5; D is possibly TRBD1 (5 bases). Between the trimmed V and J ends, which lost 4 bases and 0 bases, there was a span of 16 bases. The CDR3 is made up of 17 amino acids. Per the germline V gene, CDR1 is KGHSH and CDR2 is LQKENI. The CDR3 bases are TGTGCCAGCTCACTAAGCCAGGGCAGCTATAGCAATCAGCCCCAGCATTTT. It codes for CASSLSQGSYSNQPQHF.

Written as DNA, the CDR3 is TGTGCCAGCAGCGTAGCTCCAACGACTAGCGGGGGTAGCACAGATACGCAGTATTTT. Translating gives CASSVAPTTSGGSTDTQYF. This sequence joins TRBV9 and TRBJ2-3; 12 positions match TRBD2. This CDR3 spans 19 amino acids. Germline V CDR1 and CDR2: SGDLS, YYNGEE. The trim removed 0 bases at V and 0 bases at J, leaving 8 bases unmatched.

This chain uses TRBV28 with TRBJ1-2; TRBD1 matches 8 bases. The CDR3 consists of 15 residues. Trimming took 6 bases from V and 1 from J; bases not matched to a gene: 7. Germline V gene sequence: CDR1 MDHEN, CDR2 SYDVKM. The CDR3 coding sequence is TGTGCCAGCAGGGACAGGGCCCGCCGTAACTATGGCTACACCTTC. This translates into CASRDRARRNYGYTF.

The rearrangement links TRBV18 to TRBJ1-1; the match to TRBD1 covers 7 bases. With 3 bases clipped from V and 2 bases from J, the junction kept 12 bases outside the gene matches. Germline values: CDR1 KGHSH, CDR2 LQKENI. The CDR3 is 17 residues long. CDR3 amino acids: CASSPLRQGWTNTEAFF. CDR3 sequence (DNA): TGTGCCAGCTCACCGTTGAGACAGGGTTGGACTAACACTGAAGCTTTCTTT.

V gene TRBV29-1 combines with J gene TRBJ1-1, with 7 bases matching TRBD1. The V gene end was trimmed by 4 bases and the J gene end by 4 bases; junction bases not matched to a gene: 6. This CDR3 has 13 amino acids. The V gene's germline CDR1 is SQVTM and CDR2 ANQGSEA. Here the CDR3 DNA reads TGCAGCGTTGGCAAGGGGGCGGTCACTGAAGCTTTCTTT. Protein product: CSVGKGAVTEAFF.

The sample holds a few counts of this clone. V gene TRBV27 combines with J gene TRBJ1-1; 7 nucleotides align to TRBD1. Germline V gene lookup returns CDR1 MNHEY and CDR2 SMNVEV (reference sequence). There are 15 residues in the CDR3. V lost 2 bases and J lost 7; bases outside the gene matches: 10. DNA of the CDR3: TGTGCCAGCAGTTTACCTTCGACAGGGATAGGTGAAGCTTTCTTT. It specifies CASSLPSTGIGEAFF.

This clone was counted only a few times. The chain carries TRBV12-3 or TRBV12-4 and TRBJ1-2, with D possibly TRBD1 on 5 matching bases. V was trimmed by 3 bases and J by 8 bases, leaving 10 bases between them. The CDR3 sequence is 12 residues long. The CDR3 coding sequence is TGTGCCAGCAGTTTTACAGGTGGAGGCTACACCTTC. Translation gives CASSFTGGGYTF.

The V gene is TRBV6-6, the J gene TRBJ2-2, with a weak D call TRBD2 (6 bases). This CDR3 is built from 16 residues. CDR1 is MNHNY and CDR2 is SVGAGI in the germline V gene (reference sequence). Trimming took off 0 bases at V and 3 bases at J, with 11 bases between the two ends. The CDR3: CASSYSWRDDTGELFF. CDR3 coding DNA: TGTGCCAGCAGTTACTCTTGGCGGGACGACACCGGGGAGCTGTTTTTT.

This clone occurred once. The chain uses TRBV6-6 and TRBJ1-4, with 7 bases identical to TRBD1. The germline V gene has CDR1 MNHNY and CDR2 SVGAGI (reference sequence). Trimming removed 6 bases from V and 8 bases from J; junction bases left unmatched: 3. This CDR3 has 12 amino acids. DNA for the CDR3: TGTGCCAGCAGGACGGACAGGGAAAAACTGTTTTTT. Translation: CASRTDREKLFF.